The 20 T cell receptor beta chains reported below all come from one sample, sequenced in a study of blood T cell repertoires in COVID-19. Libraries were prepared by immunoSEQ multiplex PCR; TCRdb keeps only in-frame clonotypes and omits some of them. The repertoire includes a few hundred thousand clones, roughly 84% of them detected once, and approximately 4% sits in the top ten. Material: peripheral blood. The receptor set was obtained from a woman of 80 years or more with acute or convalescent COVID-19.

The chain is built from TRBV6-2 or TRBV6-3 and TRBJ1-2, with 7 bases that match TRBD1. The germline gives CDR1 MNHEY, CDR2 SVGEGT. Trimming took 4 bases from V and 4 from J; bases not matched to a gene: 12. The CDR3 sequence is 16 residues long. The CDR3 protein is CASSLLPGQFSYGYTF. In DNA, the CDR3 is TGTGCCAGCAGTTTATTACCGGGACAGTTCAGCTATGGCTACACCTTC.

The chain has TRBV2 and TRBJ1-1; TRBD1 matches at 9 bases. With V trimmed by 8 bases and J by 5 bases, 15 bases remained unmatched. The germline gives CDR1 SNHLY, CDR2 FYNNEI. This CDR3 region has 16 residues. CDR3 DNA sequence: TGTGCCAGCGTCAGAGATCGGGACAGGGACGGAACTGAAGCTTTCTTT. Translated: CASVRDRDRDGTEAFF.

The chain employs TRBV12-5 and TRBJ2-7; a weak D match, TRBD2 (6 bases). The germline V gene has CDR1 LGHNT and CDR2 FRNRAP. V was pared by 1 base and J by 2 bases, with 6 bases between. This CDR3 has 13 residues. Here the CDR3 DNA reads TGTGCTAGTGGTTTGGCGGGGGCCTACGAGCAGTACTTC. Its translation is CASGLAGAYEQYF.

This chain joins TRBV7-2 and TRBJ1-3; 7 bases align to TRBD1. With V trimmed by 2 bases and J by 3 bases, 1 base remained unmatched. Germline lookup yields CDR1 SGHTA and CDR2 FQGNSA. This CDR3 region has 14 residues. CDR3 region: CASSLTGVGNTIYF. In DNA, the CDR3 is TGTGCCAGCAGCTTAACAGGGGTTGGAAACACCATATATTTT.

The chain links TRBV18 to TRBJ2-5; 9 nucleotides line up with TRBD2. Germline V gene sequence: CDR1 KGHSH, CDR2 LQKENI. The V segment lost 1 base and the J segment 0 bases; nucleotides outside the gene matches: 3. The CDR3 contains 16 residues. The CDR3 DNA follows: TGTGCCAGCTCACCACTTGCTAGCGGGAACCAAGAGACCCAGTACTTC. Translating gives CASSPLASGNQETQYF.

This chain joins TRBV7-2 and TRBJ1-3, with 9 bases lining up with TRBD1. The J segment lost 10 bases and the V segment lost 5 bases, leaving 6 bases of the junction unmatched. The CDR3 runs to 13 residues. Germline V gives CDR1 SGHTA, CDR2 FQGNSA. CDR3: CASSSGQGTTIYF. The CDR3 DNA reads as TGTGCCAGCAGCAGCGGACAGGGGACGACCATATATTTT.

The chain has TRBV28 and TRBJ2-7; D gene unclear. This CDR3 has 11 residues. CDR1 MDHEN and CDR2 SYDVKM come from the germline V gene. V was shortened by 6 bases and J by 6 bases, with 9 bases between the two germline ends. The CDR3 coding sequence is TGTGCCAGCAGCACCTCGCGCGAGCAGTACTTC. Its translation: CASSTSREQYF.

V usage is TRBV6-1 and J usage is TRBJ1-2, with unresolved D. The CDR3 sequence is 13 residues long. The germline CDR1 and CDR2 sequences are MNHNS and SASEGT. Deletions cut 2 bases from V and 4 bases from J, with 8 bases between. CDR3 in amino acids: CASSEWLGYGYTF. The CDR3 DNA follows: TGTGCCAGCAGTGAATGGCTTGGCTATGGCTACACCTTC.

V is TRBV19 and J is TRBJ2-7; D is ambiguous. CDR1 LNHDA and CDR2 SQIVND come from the germline V gene (reference sequence). This CDR3 has 12 amino acids. V was cut by 4 bases and J by 7 bases, with 11 bases left in between. The CDR3 region has the DNA TGTGCCAGTAGTAGGGCAGGATGGGAGCAGTACTTC. It codes for CASSRAGWEQYF.

The V gene is TRBV27, the J gene TRBJ1-2; TRBD1 agrees at 7 bases. The CDR3 is made up of 16 amino acids. Germline-derived CDR1 and CDR2 are MNHEY and SMNVEV (reference sequence). Trimming took 5 bases from V and 4 from J; bases not matched to a gene: 13. The CDR3 DNA follows: TGTGCCAGCAGTCCGGGACAGCGCCGAGGTGGCTATGGCTACACCTTC. Encoded protein: CASSPGQRRGGYGYTF.

This clone was observed a handful of times. V usage is TRBV6-4 and J usage is TRBJ2-3; D is unclear. The length of the CDR3 is 13 residues. Trimming pared 5 bases from V and 0 bases from J, leaving 6 bases between. The germline V gene has CDR1 MRHNA and CDR2 SNTAGT. This CDR3 is CASSLESTDTQYF. The DNA of the CDR3 is TGTGCCAGCAGTCTCGAGAGCACAGATACGCAGTATTTT.

The J gene is TRBJ2-3, the V gene TRBV7-3; D remains ambiguous. Germline V lookup: CDR1 SGHTA, CDR2 FQGTGA. The CDR3 has 16 residues. The ends were cut back, 5 bases at V and 2 bases at J, with 17 bases in the middle. DNA of the CDR3: TGTGCCAGCAGCGCCCAAAAACGCCTATACACAGATACGCAGTATTTT. Its translation: CASSAQKRLYTDTQYF.

This clone was seen just once. The chain has TRBV7-2 and TRBJ1-1; 10 nucleotides align to TRBD1. The CDR3 totals 14 residues. The V and J ends lost 5 bases and 5 bases, in that order; junction bases with no gene match: 5. Germline CDR1 and CDR2: SGHTA and FQGNSA. The CDR3 DNA reads TGTGCCAGCAGCCCTCCGGGACAGGGGACTGAAGCTTTCTTT. Its translation: CASSPPGQGTEAFF.

The chain joins TRBV4-1 to TRBJ1-2, with TRBD1 matching over 11 bases. CDR3 length equals 17 residues. Germline CDR1 is MGHRA and CDR2 is YSYEKL. The junction had 12 bases not matched to a gene; V was cut back by 2 bases and J by 7 bases. The CDR3 bases are TGCGCCAGCAGCCAAAGCCCTATCGGGACAGGGGGTGGTGGCTACACCTTC. Translated: CASSQSPIGTGGGGYTF.

The chain employs TRBV20-1 and TRBJ2-3, with D uncertain. CDR1 DFQATT and CDR2 SNEGSKA come from the germline V gene (reference sequence). The CDR3 totals 15 residues. Trimming pared 4 bases from V and 2 bases from J, leaving 16 bases between. The CDR3 DNA reads as TGCAGTGCTAATGACCGGAGCCAGCCCACAGATACGCAGTATTTT. Translating it yields CSANDRSQPTDTQYF.

This chain joins TRBV5-6 and TRBJ1-5, with D unclear. V gave up 4 bases and J gave up 4 bases, with 18 bases separating them. The germline V gene encodes CDR1 SGHDT and CDR2 YYEEEE. This CDR3 region has 16 residues. The CDR3: CASSVYEGSSNQPQHF. The CDR3 nucleotides are TGTGCCAGCAGCGTATACGAGGGCAGTTCTAATCAGCCCCAGCATTTT. The whole variable domain, filled in from reference TRBV5-6 and TRBJ1-5, reads DAGVTQSPTHLIKTRGQQVTLRCSPKSGHDTVSWYQQALGQGPQFIFQYYEEEERQRGNFPDRFSGHQFPNYSSELNVNALLLGDSALYLCASSVYEGSSNQPQHFGDGTRLSIL.

This clone has more than one count but fewer than ten. This chain uses TRBV10-3 with TRBJ1-3, with D uncertain. CDR1 is ENHRY and CDR2 is SYGVKD in the germline V gene. V gave up 8 bases and J gave up 2 bases, with 13 bases separating them. This CDR3 is built from 14 residues. The CDR3, as DNA: TGTGCCATCGGGAGGAGCGGGGCTGGAAACACCATATATTTT. Its translation is CAIGRSGAGNTIYF.

This chain links TRBV9 with TRBJ2-3; 7 bases map to TRBD1. With 3 bases clipped from V and 4 bases from J, the junction kept 5 bases outside the gene matches. Germline-derived CDR1 and CDR2 are SGDLS and YYNGEE. The CDR3 totals 14 residues. CDR3: CASSGYRGPDTQYF. CDR3 DNA sequence: TGTGCCAGCAGCGGGTACAGGGGCCCAGATACGCAGTATTTT. Full variable domain (rest looked up from reference TRBV9 and TRBJ2-3): DSGVTQTPKHLITATGQRVTLRCSPRSGDLSVYWYQQSLDQGLQFLIQYYNGEERAKGNILERFSAQQFPDLHSELNLSSLELGDSALYFCASSGYRGPDTQYFGPGTRLTVL.

The V call is TRBV7-3, the J call TRBJ2-1, with 8 bases matching TRBD1. The CDR3 sequence is 15 residues long. Germline V gene lookup returns CDR1 SGHTA and CDR2 FQGTGA. J gave up 3 bases and V 3 bases, and 4 bases lay outside the gene matches. The CDR3 loop is CASSFDRGSYNEQFF. The CDR3 nucleotides read TGTGCCAGCAGCTTCGACAGGGGTAGCTACAATGAGCAGTTCTTC.

The genes are TRBV30 and TRBJ1-6; 9 positions agree with TRBD1. V dropped 2 bases and J dropped 4; count of bases not matched to a gene: 9. Looked up from germline, CDR1 is GTSNPN and CDR2 is SVGIG (reference sequence). This CDR3 is built from 17 residues. The CDR3 sequence is CAWSTFRGQGYNSPLHF. CDR3 DNA sequence: TGTGCCTGGAGTACCTTTCGGGGACAGGGATATAATTCACCCCTCCACTTT.